This T cell receptor (beta chain) was documented in a study of blood T cell repertoires in COVID-19. The overall study: Sources were T cells, B-cell-depleted T cells, or PBMCs; the material itself was cDNA or gDNA.

J was trimmed by 3 bases and V by 2 bases; bases with no gene match: 4. Germline lookup yields CDR1 MGHRA and CDR2 YSYEKL. This CDR3 is built from 15 residues. This clone was seen only once. Study processing details: Amplifying reference gene primers gave estimates of nucleated cell counts. The repertoire was sequenced with immunoSEQ multiplex PCR; TCRdb's copy has only in-frame clones and lacks some. The D gene and trimming were derived from the DNA, and the V and J assignments and clone size from that table. This table has some 160,000 clones, 76% appearing once. Source material: peripheral blood. This receptor was taken from a man aged 55-75 years with acute or convalescent COVID-19. V gene TRBV4-1 combines with J gene TRBJ2-7; TRBD1 matches at 10 bases. As DNA, the CDR3 is TGCGCCAGCAGCCAAACGACAGGGGGCCACTACGAGCAGTACTTC. Translating gives CASSQTTGGHYEQYF.